Shown below are 23 T cell receptor beta chains from a single sample sequenced in a study of cytotoxic CD8 clonotypes in ibrutinib-treated CLL. The method was immunoSEQ multiplex PCR; TCRdb's version includes in-frame clones alone and lacks a portion of them. The table shows roughly 220,000 clones, with around 75% occurring only once. The source material was PBMCs, sampled after 12 months of ibrutinib treatment. All receptors come from a human donor with chronic lymphocytic leukemia.

This sequence joins TRBV25-1 and TRBJ2-5; D is perhaps TRBD2 (7 bases). Germline CDR1 is MGHDK and CDR2 is SYGVNS. V was trimmed by 4 bases and J by 5 bases, leaving 14 bases between them. The CDR3 is 14 residues long. The CDR3 region is CASSVGGAGETQYF. CDR3 sequence (DNA): TGTGCCAGCAGTGTGGGGGGGGCTGGCGAGACCCAGTACTTC.

The chain couples TRBV6-5 to TRBJ1-1, with D perhaps matching TRBD1 (5 bases). In germline, CDR1 is MNHEY, CDR2 SVGAGI. The CDR3 runs to 13 residues. Trimming cost V 5 bases and J 4 bases, with 11 bases left between them. CDR3 sequence: CASSRGDITEAFF. The CDR3 region has the DNA TGTGCCAGCAGTAGGGGAGATATCACTGAAGCTTTCTTT.

This clone has a single count. The chain joins TRBV6-5 to TRBJ1-5; D ambiguous. The CDR3 extends over 13 amino acids. Between the trimmed V and J ends, which lost 7 bases and 0 bases, there was a span of 7 bases. The V gene's germline CDR1 is MNHEY and CDR2 SVGAGI. The CDR3 coding sequence is TGTGCCAGCACAAGCTATAGCAATCAGCCCCAGCATTTT. Translating it yields CASTSYSNQPQHF.

The J gene is TRBJ2-3, the V gene TRBV27; 7 bases are a match to TRBD1. The germline CDR1 and CDR2 sequences are MNHEY and SMNVEV (reference sequence). Unmatched junction bases numbered 8, after V lost 4 bases and J lost 1 base. This CDR3 spans 16 amino acids. The CDR3 sequence is CASSSRTGVRTDTQYF. The CDR3 region has the DNA TGTGCCAGCAGTTCACGTACAGGGGTGCGCACAGATACGCAGTATTTT.

This clone was observed a handful of times. V and J are TRBV9 and TRBJ2-1; TRBD2 matches 8 bases. Trimming cost V 1 base and J 3 bases; bases outside gene matches: 3. CDR3 size: 15 residues. CDR1 and CDR2 (germline): SGDLS, YYNGEE. CDR3 coding DNA: TGTGCCAGCAGCGTATCTACTAGCGGCTACAATGAGCAGTTCTTC. The encoded protein is CASSVSTSGYNEQFF.

The chain couples TRBV7-8 to TRBJ2-7; D uncertain. This CDR3 has 14 amino acids. The V end lost 6 bases, the J end lost 2 bases, and 14 bases lay between the germline ends. Germline V gene sequence: CDR1 SGHVS, CDR2 FQNEAQ. The CDR3 reads CASRPGLKPYEQYF. CDR3 bases: TGTGCCAGCAGGCCAGGCTTGAAACCCTACGAGCAGTACTTC.

The genes are TRBV7-2 and TRBJ1-5; tentative D call: TRBD1 (6 bases). The germline V and J ends were trimmed by 5 bases and 0 bases, with 8 bases remaining between them. Germline CDR1 is SGHTA and CDR2 is FQGNSA. The CDR3 runs 14 residues. CDR3 in amino acids: CASSPGDSNQPQHF. The CDR3 nucleotides read TGTGCCAGCAGCCCAGGGGATAGCAATCAGCCCCAGCATTTT.

By frequency in the sample, this clone is medium-sized. The chain couples TRBV6-1 to TRBJ2-7; 7 nucleotides match TRBD2. The J segment lost 3 bases and the V segment lost 1 base, leaving 3 bases of the junction unmatched. The CDR3 spans 14 residues. Looked up from germline, CDR1 is MNHNS and CDR2 is SASEGT. This CDR3 is CASSEVAGYYEQYF. CDR3 DNA: TGTGCCAGCAGTGAAGTAGCGGGCTACTACGAGCAGTACTTC.

CDR3 region: CASSFEAGTGETQYF. In nucleotides, the CDR3 is TGCGCCAGCAGCTTCGAGGCGGGGACAGGGGAGACCCAGTACTTC. The rearrangement uses TRBV5-1 and TRBJ2-5; the match to TRBD1 covers 9 bases. CDR1 and CDR2 from the germline V gene are SGHRS and YFSETQ. The CDR3 loop spans 15 amino acids. The V gene end was trimmed by 2 bases and the J gene end by 5 bases; junction bases not matched to a gene: 7.

This sequence joins TRBV28 and TRBJ1-5, with a possible D match to TRBD1 (5 bases). The ends were cut back, 7 bases at V and 4 bases at J, with 11 bases in the middle. There are 13 residues in the CDR3. The germline V gene encodes CDR1 MDHEN and CDR2 SYDVKM. In DNA form, the CDR3 reads TGTGCCAGCAAAACTAGGGGAAATCAGCCCCAGCATTTT. Protein sequence: CASKTRGNQPQHF.

This clone was counted once. V gene TRBV4-3 combines with J gene TRBJ2-7, with TRBD2 matching 10 bases. Germline V lookup: CDR1 LGHNA, CDR2 YSLEER. V dropped 5 bases and J dropped 1; count of bases not matched to a gene: 8. The CDR3 totals 16 residues. The CDR3 DNA follows: TGCGCCAGCAGCAGCCTGACTAGCGGGCCTTCCTACGAGCAGTACTTC. It translates to CASSSLTSGPSYEQYF.

The chain carries TRBV4-3 and TRBJ1-2; D gene uncertain. Trimming took off 1 base at V and 4 bases at J, with 13 bases between the two ends. Germline CDR1 LGHNA, CDR2 YSLEER. The CDR3 runs to 15 residues. CDR3: CASSQAVTNPYGYTF. DNA of the CDR3: TGCGCCAGCAGCCAAGCCGTCACCAACCCCTATGGCTACACCTTC.

The V call is TRBV4-2, the J call TRBJ2-5, with 15 nucleotides matching TRBD2. The germline V gene encodes CDR1 LGHNA and CDR2 YNFKEQ. The CDR3 is 16 amino acids. V shed 3 bases, J shed 4 bases, and the junction held 3 bases outside the gene matches. In nucleotides, the CDR3 is TGTGCCAGCAGCCACGGGACTAGCGGGGGGCGAGAGACCCAGTACTTC. Translated, it gives CASSHGTSGGRETQYF.

The chain joins TRBV6-5 to TRBJ1-1; D not resolved. Germline-derived CDR1 and CDR2 are MNHEY and SVGAGI. The CDR3 length is 14 residues. Trimming took off 3 bases at V and 8 bases at J, with 16 bases between the two ends. This chain's CDR3 is CASSYGITTSEAFF. CDR3 DNA sequence: TGTGCCAGCAGTTATGGGATAACAACATCAGAAGCTTTCTTT.

This clone was seen a few times. The chain carries TRBV29-1 and TRBJ1-1; D not resolved. The V gene lost 8 bases and the J gene lost 1 base, with 8 bases spanning the gap. CDR1 SQVTM and CDR2 ANQGSEA come from the germline V gene. CDR3 length equals 11 residues. CDR3 nucleotide sequence: TGCAGCTCCGGACGGAACACTGAAGCTTTCTTT. It yields the protein CSSGRNTEAFF.

This chain joins TRBV7-2 and TRBJ1-5; D remains ambiguous. The CDR3 loop spans 15 amino acids. V lost 1 base and J 1 base, leaving 8 bases between the germline ends. Germline CDR1 and CDR2: SGHTA and FQGNSA. The CDR3 coding sequence is TGTGCCAGCAGCTTAGAGGTCCGAAGCAATCAGCCCCAGCATTTT. Residues: CASSLEVRSNQPQHF.

The V call is TRBV19, the J call TRBJ1-2; no clear D gene. The CDR3 totals 13 residues. The germline V gene encodes CDR1 LNHDA and CDR2 SQIVND (reference sequence). Trimming pared 4 bases from V and 4 bases from J, leaving 10 bases between. The DNA for the CDR3 is TGTGCCAGTAGTACGACACTAACCTATGGCTACACCTTC. Translation: CASSTTLTYGYTF. Based on the CDR3 plus reference TRBV19 and TRBJ1-2, the full variable domain is DGGITQSPKYLFRKEGQNVTLSCEQNLNHDAMYWYRQDPGQGLRLIYYSQIVNDFQKGDIAEGYSVSREKKESFPLTVTSAQKNPTAFYLCASSTTLTYGYTFGSGTRLTVV.

This chain connects TRBV9 to TRBJ1-4; D remains ambiguous. The germline gives CDR1 SGDLS, CDR2 YYNGEE. The CDR3 consists of 14 residues. Trimming took 2 bases from V and 8 from J, leaving 13 bases between them. CDR3 amino acids: CASSVEVINEKLFF. The CDR3 nucleotides are TGTGCCAGCAGCGTGGAAGTTATCAACGAAAAACTGTTTTTT.

The chain carries TRBV6-1 and TRBJ2-5; D might be TRBD1 (5 bases). Per the germline V gene, CDR1 is MNHNS and CDR2 is SASEGT. Between the trimmed V and J ends, which lost 6 bases and 0 bases, there was a span of 8 bases. The CDR3 runs to 13 residues. The CDR3 loop reads CASRDNYQETQYF. As DNA, the CDR3 is TGTGCCAGCAGGGACAATTACCAAGAGACCCAGTACTTC.

The chain has TRBV14 and TRBJ1-2, with D uncertain. Trimming took 4 bases from V and 4 from J, leaving 10 bases between them. The germline CDR1 and CDR2 sequences are SGHDN and FVKESK. The CDR3 runs to 13 residues. CDR3 sequence: CASSLASPYGYTF. Written as DNA, the CDR3 is TGTGCCAGCAGCCTAGCAAGTCCCTATGGCTACACCTTC.

This clone came up once. The chain carries TRBV30 and TRBJ2-7; no reliable D call. Germline V lookup: CDR1 GTSNPN, CDR2 SVGIG (reference sequence). The V gene lost 2 bases and the J gene lost 2 bases, with 4 bases spanning the gap. The CDR3 spans 11 residues. CDR3 nucleotide sequence: TGTGCCTGGAGTCGGACCTACGAGCAGTACTTC. Amino acid sequence: CAWSRTYEQYF.

V is TRBV30 and J is TRBJ2-7; tentatively, D is TRBD1 (6 bases). CDR3 length equals 15 residues. The germline V and J ends were trimmed by 1 base and 4 bases, with 17 bases remaining between them. Looked up from germline, CDR1 is GTSNPN and CDR2 is SVGIG (reference sequence). The CDR3 reads CAWSDPGQLRYEQYF. In DNA form, the CDR3 reads TGTGCCTGGAGTGACCCGGGACAATTAAGATACGAGCAGTACTTC.

The V and J genes are TRBV5-4 and TRBJ1-1, with D uncertain. Looked up from germline, CDR1 is SGHNT and CDR2 is YYREEE (reference sequence). Trimming shortened V by 0 bases and J by 5 bases, and 11 bases separated the two germline ends. The CDR3 has 14 amino acids. This chain's CDR3 is CASSLVMGGTEAFF. Written as DNA, the CDR3 is TGTGCCAGCAGCTTGGTTATGGGTGGGACTGAAGCTTTCTTT.